The rows below give T cell receptor beta chains drawn from one sample of a study of T cell responses to AZD1222 COVID-19 vaccine. Sequencing used immunoSEQ multiplex PCR; TCRdb keeps in-frame clones, though not all of them. The data contain 150,000 or so clones, 70% to 90% of them seen just once; the ten biggest clones take up roughly 4.7%. The sample in question was peripheral blood, obtained on day 0 of AZD1222 vaccination. These TCRs come from an adult in good health. Each CDR3 is given with its conserved first and last residue. Each record gives: D gene, clone size, J gene, V gene, CDR3 protein, CDR3 DNA. A D gene is named only where the DNA matches it firmly. Size is stated for part of the rows, as once, few or many counts, or as a class when the clone is expanded.

>TRBD1|.|TRBJ1-5|TRBV2
CARGQGDQPQHF
TGTGCCAGAGGACAGGGAGATCAGCCCCAGCATTTT
>.|.|TRBJ2-2|TRBV3-1/TRBV3-2
CASSRNTGELFF
TGTGCCAGCAGCAGGAACACCGGGGAGCTGTTTTTT
>.|few|TRBJ1-1|TRBV9
CASSGRPVSEAFF
TGTGCCAGCTCGGGACGTCCGGTGTCTGAAGCTTTCTTT
>.|.|TRBJ1-5|TRBV6-5
CASSITTINQPQHF
TGTGCCAGCAGCATTACTACAATAAATCAGCCCCAGCATTTT
>.|.|TRBJ1-5|TRBV2
CASSDALGGSQPQHF
TGTGCCAGCAGTGATGCTCTTGGGGGGTCCCAGCCCCAGCATTTT
>.|.|TRBJ1-2|TRBV18
CASSPTGTDNYGYTF
TGTGCCAGCTCACCAACAGGGACGGATAACTATGGCTACACCTTC
>.|.|TRBJ1-3|TRBV6-5
CASSFRLWGPGNTIYF
TGTGCCAGCAGTTTTAGACTCTGGGGCCCTGGAAACACCATATATTTT
>.|.|TRBJ1-2|TRBV28
CAAGLPYGYTF
TGTGCCGCGGGCCTCCCCTATGGCTACACCTTC
>.|few|TRBJ2-3|TRBV6-4
CASSESYGGDLDTQYF
TGTGCCAGCAGTGAAAGTTACGGCGGTGACTTAGATACGCAGTATTTT
>TRBD1|.|TRBJ1-2|TRBV18
CASSQTLIGTGGNYGYTF
TGTGCCAGCTCCCAAACGCTCATCGGAACAGGGGGCAACTATGGCTACACCTTC
>TRBD2|.|TRBJ2-1|TRBV24-1
CATSDTSSGRTYNEQFF
TGTGCCACCAGTGATACCTCTAGCGGGAGGACCTACAATGAGCAGTTCTTC
>TRBD2|once|TRBJ2-1|TRBV7-7
CASSPGGGEEQFF
TGTGCCAGCAGCCCCGGCGGGGGAGAAGAGCAGTTCTTC
>.|.|TRBJ1-2|TRBV14
CASSPPGRDYGYTF
TGTGCCAGCAGCCCCCCAGGCCGAGACTATGGCTACACCTTC
>.|.|TRBJ2-2|TRBV7-2
CASSLSLLNTGELFF
TGTGCCAGCAGCTTAAGTCTTCTGAACACCGGGGAGCTGTTTTTT
>.|.|TRBJ1-2|TRBV19
CASSIKAVGRLGLNYGYTF
TGTGCCAGTAGTATTAAAGCGGTAGGACGGCTGGGTCTTAACTATGGCTACACCTTC
>.|.|TRBJ1-1|TRBV9
CASSPRLAGTEAFF
TGTGCCAGCAGCCCCCGGTTGGCCGGAACTGAAGCTTTCTTT
>.|.|TRBJ2-7|TRBV28
CASKVGPNYEQYF
TGTGCCAGCAAGGTCGGCCCGAACTACGAGCAGTACTTC
>.|.|TRBJ1-1|TRBV5-1
CASSLEGEGTEAFF
TGCGCCAGCAGCTTGGAGGGGGAAGGCACTGAAGCTTTCTTT
>.|.|TRBJ2-5|TRBV11-2
CASRLRRAGDPQETQYF
TGTGCCAGCAGACTAAGAAGGGCCGGGGACCCCCAAGAGACCCAGTACTTC
>.|.|TRBJ2-5|TRBV19
CASRGTPAGKETQYF
TGTGCCAGTAGAGGGACGCCCGCGGGGAAAGAGACCCAGTACTTC
>.|.|TRBJ2-3|TRBV7-3
CASSSENRDTQYF
TGTGCCAGCAGCTCAGAAAACAGGGATACGCAGTATTTT
>.|once|TRBJ1-4|TRBV19
CASSSPGGKREKLFF
TGTGCCAGTAGTTCCCCGGGCGGGAAAAGGGAAAAACTGTTTTTT
>TRBD2|.|TRBJ2-3|TRBV12-3/TRBV12-4
CASSFGTSGKQYF
TGTGCCAGCAGTTTCGGGACTAGCGGGAAGCAGTATTTT
>.|.|TRBJ2-1|TRBV7-2
CASSLGSGVNEQFF
TGTGCCAGCAGCCTAGGGAGTGGGGTCAATGAGCAGTTCTTC
>.|.|TRBJ1-2|TRBV11-3
CASSKTYDLRDGVGGYTF
TGTGCCAGCAGCAAAACCTACGACCTACGCGACGGGGTCGGCGGCTACACCTTC
>.|.|TRBJ1-5|TRBV19
CASSIGGVGQPQHF
TGTGCCAGTAGTATAGGAGGGGTCGGGCAGCCCCAGCATTTT
>TRBD1|.|TRBJ2-2|TRBV18
CASSPWMAGQGVTGELFF
TGTGCCAGCTCACCGTGGATGGCTGGACAGGGGGTCACCGGGGAGCTGTTTTTT
>.|.|TRBJ1-1|TRBV11-1
CASSSPGGEAFF
TGTGCCAGCAGCTCCCCGGGTGGTGAAGCTTTCTTT
>TRBD2|.|TRBJ2-7|TRBV6-4
CASSDALVLLAGGTGEQYF
TGTGCCAGCAGTGACGCACTAGTTTTGTTAGCGGGAGGGACTGGGGAGCAGTACTTC
>TRBD1|.|TRBJ2-1|TRBV5-6
CASSSPQGIRSYNEQFF
TGTGCCAGCAGCTCGCCACAGGGGATAAGATCCTACAATGAGCAGTTCTTC
>.|.|TRBJ2-7|TRBV20-1
CSASETSFSLGYEQYF
TGCAGTGCTAGTGAGACTAGTTTCTCGTTGGGCTACGAGCAGTACTTC
>TRBD1|.|TRBJ1-4|TRBV28
CASSPSGTGDEKLFF
TGTGCCAGCAGCCCTAGCGGGACAGGGGATGAAAAACTGTTTTTT
>.|.|TRBJ1-2|TRBV7-2
CASSLGTGIIGYTF
TGTGCCAGCAGCTTGGGTACAGGGATTATAGGCTACACCTTC
>.|few|TRBJ1-4|TRBV18
CASSPRVTTNEKLFF
TGTGCCAGCTCACCCAGGGTAACAACTAATGAAAAACTGTTTTTT